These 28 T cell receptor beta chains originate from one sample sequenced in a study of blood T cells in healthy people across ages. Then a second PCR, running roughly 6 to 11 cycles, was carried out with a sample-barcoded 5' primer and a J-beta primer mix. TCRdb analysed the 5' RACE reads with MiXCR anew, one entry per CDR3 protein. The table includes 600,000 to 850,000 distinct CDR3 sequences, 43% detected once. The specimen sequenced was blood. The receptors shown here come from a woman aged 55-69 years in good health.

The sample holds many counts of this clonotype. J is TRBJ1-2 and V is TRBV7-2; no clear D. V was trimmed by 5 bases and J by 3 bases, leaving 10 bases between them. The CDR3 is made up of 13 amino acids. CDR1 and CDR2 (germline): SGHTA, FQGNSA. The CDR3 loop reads CASSPGMDYGYTF. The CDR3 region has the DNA TGTGCCAGCAGCCCGGGGATGGACTATGGCTACACCTTC.

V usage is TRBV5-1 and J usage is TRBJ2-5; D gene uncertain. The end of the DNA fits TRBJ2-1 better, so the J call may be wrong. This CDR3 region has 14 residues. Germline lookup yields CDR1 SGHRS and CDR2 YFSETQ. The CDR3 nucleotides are TGCGCCAGCAGCTTTTTAACGGACCAAGAGACCCAGTTCTTC. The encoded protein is CASSFLTDQETQFF.

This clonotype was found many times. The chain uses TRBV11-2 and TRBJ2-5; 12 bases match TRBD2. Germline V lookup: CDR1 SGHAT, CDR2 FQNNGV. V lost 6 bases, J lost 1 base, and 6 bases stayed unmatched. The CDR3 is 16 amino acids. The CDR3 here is CASRPGLAGSQETQYF. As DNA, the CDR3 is TGTGCCAGCAGACCCGGACTAGCGGGATCCCAAGAGACCCAGTACTTC.

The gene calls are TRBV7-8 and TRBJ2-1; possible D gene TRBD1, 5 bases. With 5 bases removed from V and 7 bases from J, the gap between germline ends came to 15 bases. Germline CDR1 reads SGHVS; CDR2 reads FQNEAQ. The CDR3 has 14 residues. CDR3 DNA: TGTGCCAGCAGCCTCGCCAGGGAATGGAATGAGCAGTTCTTC. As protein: CASSLAREWNEQFF.

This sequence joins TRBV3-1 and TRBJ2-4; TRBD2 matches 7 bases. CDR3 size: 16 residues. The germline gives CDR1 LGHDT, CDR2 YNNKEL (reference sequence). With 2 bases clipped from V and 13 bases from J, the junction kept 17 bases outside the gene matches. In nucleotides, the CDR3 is TGTGCCAGCAGCCAACGTCTCACGGGGGGATACAATGAGCAGTACTTC. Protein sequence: CASSQRLTGGYNEQYF.

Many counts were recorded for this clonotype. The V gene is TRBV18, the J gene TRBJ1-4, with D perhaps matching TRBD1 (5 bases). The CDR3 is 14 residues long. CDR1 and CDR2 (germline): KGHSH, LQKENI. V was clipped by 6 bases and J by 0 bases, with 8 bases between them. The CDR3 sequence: CASSPTATNEKLFF. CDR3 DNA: TGTGCCAGCTCGCCGACAGCAACTAATGAAAAACTGTTTTTT.

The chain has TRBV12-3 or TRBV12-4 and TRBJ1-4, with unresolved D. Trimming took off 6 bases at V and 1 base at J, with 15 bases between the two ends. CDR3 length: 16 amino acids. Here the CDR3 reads CASSPVSGVTNEKLFF. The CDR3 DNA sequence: TGTGCCAGCAGCCCTGTATCCGGGGTAACTAATGAAAAACTGTTTTTT.

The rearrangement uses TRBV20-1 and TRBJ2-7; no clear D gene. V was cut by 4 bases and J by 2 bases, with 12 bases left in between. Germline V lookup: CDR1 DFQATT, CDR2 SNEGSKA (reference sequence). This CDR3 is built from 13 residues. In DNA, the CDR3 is TGCAGTGCTACCCGGCCAACAACCTACGAGCAGTACTTC. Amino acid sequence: CSATRPTTYEQYF.

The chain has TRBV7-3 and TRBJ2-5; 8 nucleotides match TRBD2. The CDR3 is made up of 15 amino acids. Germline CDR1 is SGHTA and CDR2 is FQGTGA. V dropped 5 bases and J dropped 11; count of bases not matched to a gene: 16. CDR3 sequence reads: CASSQAPGGYNEQYF. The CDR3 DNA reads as TGTGCCAGCAGCCAGGCACCGGGGGGGTACAATGAGCAGTACTTC.

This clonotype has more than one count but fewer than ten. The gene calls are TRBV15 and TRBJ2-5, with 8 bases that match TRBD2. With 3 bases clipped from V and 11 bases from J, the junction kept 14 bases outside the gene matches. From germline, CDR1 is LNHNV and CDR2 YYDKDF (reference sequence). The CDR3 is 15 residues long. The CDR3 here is CATSSGSGDYNEQYF. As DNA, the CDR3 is TGTGCCACCAGCAGCGGTAGCGGGGACTACAATGAGCAGTACTTC.

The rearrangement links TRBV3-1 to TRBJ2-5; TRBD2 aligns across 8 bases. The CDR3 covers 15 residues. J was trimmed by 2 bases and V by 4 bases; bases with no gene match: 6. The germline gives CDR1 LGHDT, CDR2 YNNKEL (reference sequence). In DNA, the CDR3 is TGTGCCAGCAGCCTCCAACTAGCGGCGCAAGAGACCCAGTACTTC. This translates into CASSLQLAAQETQYF.

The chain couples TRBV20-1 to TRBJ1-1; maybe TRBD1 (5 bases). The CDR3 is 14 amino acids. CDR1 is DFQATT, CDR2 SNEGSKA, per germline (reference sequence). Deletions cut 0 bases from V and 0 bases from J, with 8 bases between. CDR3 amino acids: CSARDRVMNTEAFF. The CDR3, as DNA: TGCAGTGCTAGAGACAGGGTAATGAACACTGAAGCTTTCTTT.

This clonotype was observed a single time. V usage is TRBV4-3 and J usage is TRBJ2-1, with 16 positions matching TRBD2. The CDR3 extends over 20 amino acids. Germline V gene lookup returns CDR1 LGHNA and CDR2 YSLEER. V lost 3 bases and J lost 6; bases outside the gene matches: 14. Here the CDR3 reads CASSQGIPGLAGGPFNEQFF. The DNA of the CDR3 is TGCGCCAGCAGCCAGGGTATCCCGGGACTAGCGGGGGGGCCCTTCAATGAGCAGTTCTTC.

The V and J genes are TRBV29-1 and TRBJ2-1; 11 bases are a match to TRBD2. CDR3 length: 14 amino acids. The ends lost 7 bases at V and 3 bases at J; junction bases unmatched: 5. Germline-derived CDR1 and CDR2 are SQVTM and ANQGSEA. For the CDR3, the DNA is TGCAGCGCTAGCGGGAGGAATCTCTACAATGAGCAGTTCTTC. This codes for CSASGRNLYNEQFF.

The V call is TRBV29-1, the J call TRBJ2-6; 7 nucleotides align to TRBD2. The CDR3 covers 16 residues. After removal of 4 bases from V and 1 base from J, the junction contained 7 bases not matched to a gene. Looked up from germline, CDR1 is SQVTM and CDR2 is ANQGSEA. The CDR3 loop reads CSVGSGTTSGANVLTF. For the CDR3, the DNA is TGCAGCGTTGGATCCGGGACTACTTCTGGGGCCAACGTCCTGACTTTC.

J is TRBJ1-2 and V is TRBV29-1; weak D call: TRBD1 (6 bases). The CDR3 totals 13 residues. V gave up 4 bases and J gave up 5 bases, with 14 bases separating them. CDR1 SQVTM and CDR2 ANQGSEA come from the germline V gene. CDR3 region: CSVGQDRGYGYTF. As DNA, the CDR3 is TGCAGCGTTGGACAGGATCGGGGGTATGGCTACACCTTC. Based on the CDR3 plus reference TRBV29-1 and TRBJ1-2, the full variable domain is SAVISQKPSRDICQRGTSLTIQCQVDSQVTMMFWYRQQPGQSLTLIATANQGSEATYESGFVIDKFPISRPNLTFSTLTVSNMSPEDSSIYLCSVGQDRGYGYTFGSGTRLTVV.

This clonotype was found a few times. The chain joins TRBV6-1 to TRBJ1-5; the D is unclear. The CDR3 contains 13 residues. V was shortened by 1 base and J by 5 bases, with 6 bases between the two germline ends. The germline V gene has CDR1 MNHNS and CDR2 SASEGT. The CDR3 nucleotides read TGTGCCAGCAGTGAAGACTCAGATCAGCCCCAGCATTTT. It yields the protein CASSEDSDQPQHF.

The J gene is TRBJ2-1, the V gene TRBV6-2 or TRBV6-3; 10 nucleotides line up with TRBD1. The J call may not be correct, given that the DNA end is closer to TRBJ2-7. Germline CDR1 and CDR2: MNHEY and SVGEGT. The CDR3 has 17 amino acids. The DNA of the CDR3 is TGTGCCAGCAAAAACCGGGACAGGGGAGTTTCCTACAATGAGCAGTACTTC. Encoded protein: CASKNRDRGVSYNEQYF.

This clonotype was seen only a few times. CDR3 nucleotides: TGTGCCAGCAGCTTACGTTTTTCAGCGGCAGCTTCAGAAACCTACGAGCAGTACTTC. It is translated as CASSLRFSAAASETYEQYF. V and J are TRBV7-2 and TRBJ2-7; TRBD2 is a possible D gene (5 bases). The germline gives CDR1 SGHTA, CDR2 FQGNSA. The CDR3 sequence is 19 residues long. V was cut by 2 bases and J by 2 bases, with 25 bases left in between. The full variable domain, its missing parts supplied by reference TRBV7-2 and TRBJ2-7, is GAGVSQSPSNKVTEKGKDVELRCDPISGHTALYWYRQSLGQGLEFLIYFQGNSAPDKSGLPSDRFSAERTGGSVSTLTIQRTQQEDSAVYLCASSLRFSAAASETYEQYFGPGTRLTVT.

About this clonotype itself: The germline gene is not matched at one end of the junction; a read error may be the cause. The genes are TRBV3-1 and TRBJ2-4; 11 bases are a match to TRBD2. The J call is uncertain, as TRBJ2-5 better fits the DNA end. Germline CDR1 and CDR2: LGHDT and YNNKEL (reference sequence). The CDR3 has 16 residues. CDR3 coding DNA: TGTGCCGGCAGCCAAAGTAGCGGGGGGGCCCTAAAGACCCAGTACTTC. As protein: CAGSQSSGGALKTQYF.

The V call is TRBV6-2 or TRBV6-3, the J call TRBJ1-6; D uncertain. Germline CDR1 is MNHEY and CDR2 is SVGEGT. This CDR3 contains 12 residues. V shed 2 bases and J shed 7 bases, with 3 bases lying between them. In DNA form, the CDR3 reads TGTGCCAGCAGTTACCGAAATTCACCCCTCCACTTT. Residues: CASSYRNSPLHF.

The CDR3 sequence is CASSPPSGGISYNEQFF. In nucleotides, the CDR3 is TGTGCCAGCTCACCACCGAGCGGGGGAATCTCCTACAATGAGCAGTTCTTC. The chain joins TRBV18 to TRBJ2-1, with 8 bases lining up with TRBD2. The CDR3 loop spans 17 amino acids. Germline trimming cut 0 bases from V and 0 bases from J; bases unmatched to any gene: 4. Per germline, CDR1 KGHSH and CDR2 LQKENI.

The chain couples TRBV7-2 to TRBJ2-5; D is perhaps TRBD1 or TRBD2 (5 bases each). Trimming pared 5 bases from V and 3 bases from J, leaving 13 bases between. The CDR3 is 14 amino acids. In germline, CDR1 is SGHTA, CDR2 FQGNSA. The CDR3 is CASSPTGRKETQYF. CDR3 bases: TGTGCCAGCAGCCCCACGGGACGGAAAGAGACCCAGTACTTC.

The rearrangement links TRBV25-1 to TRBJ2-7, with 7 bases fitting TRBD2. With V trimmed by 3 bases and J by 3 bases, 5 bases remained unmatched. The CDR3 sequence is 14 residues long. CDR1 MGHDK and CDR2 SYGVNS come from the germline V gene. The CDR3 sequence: CASSDGLAVYEQYF. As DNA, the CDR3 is TGTGCCAGCAGTGATGGTCTAGCGGTCTACGAGCAGTACTTC.

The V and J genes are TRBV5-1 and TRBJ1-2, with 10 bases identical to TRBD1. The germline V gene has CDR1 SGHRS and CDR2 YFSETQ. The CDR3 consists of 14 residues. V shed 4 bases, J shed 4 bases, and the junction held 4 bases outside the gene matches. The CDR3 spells CASSTGTGVYGYTF. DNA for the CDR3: TGCGCCAGCAGCACCGGGACAGGGGTCTATGGCTACACCTTC.

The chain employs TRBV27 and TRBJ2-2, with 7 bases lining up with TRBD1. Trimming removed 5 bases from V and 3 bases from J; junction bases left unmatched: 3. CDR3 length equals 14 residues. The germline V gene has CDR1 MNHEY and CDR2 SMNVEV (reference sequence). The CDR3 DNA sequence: TGTGCCAGCAGTCGACAGGGTCACACCGGGGAGCTGTTTTTT. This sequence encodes CASSRQGHTGELFF.

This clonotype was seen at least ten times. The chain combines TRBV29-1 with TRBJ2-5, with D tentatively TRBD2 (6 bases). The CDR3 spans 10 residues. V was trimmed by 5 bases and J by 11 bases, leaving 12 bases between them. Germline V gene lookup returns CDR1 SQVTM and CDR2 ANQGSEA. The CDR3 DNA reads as TGCAGCGTTCGCGTCCGGGAGCAGTACTTC. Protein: CSVRVREQYF.

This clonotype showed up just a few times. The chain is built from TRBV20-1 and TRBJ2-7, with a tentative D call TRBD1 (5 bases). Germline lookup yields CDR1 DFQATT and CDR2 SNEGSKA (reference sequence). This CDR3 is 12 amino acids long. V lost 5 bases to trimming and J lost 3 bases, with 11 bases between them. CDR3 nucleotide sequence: TGCAGTGCTCCTTTCCAGGGCTACGAGCAGTACTTC. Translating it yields CSAPFQGYEQYF.